This T cell receptor (beta chain) came from a study of beta chain features in type 1 diabetes. What was sequenced were expressed TCRB transcripts, since all of the isolated RNA had been reverse transcribed. Using immunoSEQ multiplex PCR, the repertoire was profiled, and TCRdb retains in-frame clones only, with some absent. The sample shows about 140,000 clones, over 8% of them seen only once. This clone has a handful of counts. Germline CDR1 and CDR2: KGHSH and LQKENI. Trimming cost V 3 bases and J 2 bases; bases outside gene matches: 11. CDR3 size: 17 residues. The chain uses TRBV18 and TRBJ1-2; 8 bases fit TRBD1. The clonotype was recovered from a woman between 40 and 50 years old in good health. Specimen: central memory CD4+ T cells from blood. The CDR3 DNA reads TGTGCCAGCTCACCCGGACAGGGTAGGCTACTCAACTATGGCTACACCTTC. It is translated as CASSPGQGRLLNYGYTF.